The 22 T cell receptor beta chains given below trace back to one sample, sequenced in a study of T cell repertoires in cytomegalovirus infection. Their antigens are not known. TCRdb fed the reads into MiXCR, producing one record per CDR3 protein. This table holds 550,000 to 850,000 distinct CDR3 sequences, around a third found once. The specimen was cultured PBMCs, collected from culture after CMV antigen stimulation. The source is a human donor in good health (CMV status not recorded). Some clones in this sample may be carry-over from other donors' samples.

The chain joins TRBV7-2 to TRBJ2-5; either TRBD1 or TRBD2 may fit D (6 bases each). Germline V gene data show CDR1 as SGHTA and CDR2 as FQGNSA. The CDR3 runs 16 residues. V lost 1 base and J lost 3, with 15 bases in between. The CDR3: CASSLGPPGAEETQYF. As DNA, the CDR3 is TGTGCCAGCAGCTTAGGGCCCCCGGGGGCGGAAGAGACCCAGTACTTC.

The chain recombines TRBV27 with TRBJ2-1; D uncertain. This CDR3 comprises 18 residues. The germline CDR1 and CDR2 sequences are MNHEY and SMNVEV (reference sequence). V lost 5 bases and J lost 2, with 22 bases in between. The CDR3 is CASSGRYPSEGPYNEQFF. The CDR3 nucleotides are TGTGCCAGCAGTGGTCGGTATCCTAGTGAAGGACCCTACAATGAGCAGTTCTTC.

This clonotype was detected many times. The chain couples TRBV7-2 to TRBJ1-1; D remains unclear. Germline-derived CDR1 and CDR2 are SGHTA and FQGNSA. The CDR3 covers 13 residues. The V end was cut by 3 bases, the J end by 6 bases, with 11 bases between. The chain's CDR3 is CASSFEVWAEAFF. CDR3 DNA sequence: TGTGCCAGCAGCTTTGAAGTCTGGGCTGAAGCTTTCTTT.

The chain recombines TRBV3-1 with TRBJ2-5, with D hard to call. Germline CDR1 LGHDT, CDR2 YNNKEL (reference sequence). V was pared by 4 bases and J by 9 bases, with 18 bases between. The CDR3 contains 14 residues. The CDR3 DNA reads TGTGCCAGCAGCCTACAGACGTCTGCGGTGGCCCAGTACTTC. Residues: CASSLQTSAVAQYF.

The chain uses TRBV11-1 and TRBJ2-2; the D gene is possibly TRBD2 (5 bases). Trimming shortened V by 5 bases and J by 7 bases, and 8 bases separated the two germline ends. This CDR3 has 12 residues. CDR1 SGHAT and CDR2 FQDESV come from the germline V gene (reference sequence). In DNA, the CDR3 is TGTGCCAGCAGCCCCGCGGGCGGGGAGCTGTTTTTT. This sequence encodes CASSPAGGELFF.

The chain combines TRBV18 with TRBJ2-3; D is uncertain. The V gene's germline CDR1 is KGHSH and CDR2 LQKENI. V gave up 6 bases and J gave up 2 bases, with 9 bases separating them. The CDR3 spans 13 residues. CDR3 in amino acids: CASSNSNTDTQYF. Here the CDR3 DNA reads TGTGCCAGCTCGAACAGCAACACAGATACGCAGTATTTT.

The CDR3 DNA is TGTGCCAGCAGTCCCGGGGACGGATCCGATAACTATGGCTACACCTTC. Amino acids: CASSPGDGSDNYGYTF. The chain joins TRBV12-3 or TRBV12-4 to TRBJ1-2; D is possibly TRBD1 (5 bases). V lost 5 bases and J 1 base, leaving 17 bases between the germline ends. The CDR3 contains 16 residues.

The chain recombines TRBV20-1 with TRBJ2-3; 10 nucleotides line up with TRBD2. This CDR3 contains 15 residues. Germline V gene data show CDR1 as DFQATT and CDR2 as SNEGSKA (reference sequence). V dropped 5 bases and J dropped 5; count of bases not matched to a gene: 10. CDR3 nucleotides: TGCAGTGCTCCTCCCCTAGCGGGAGTGGGAGATACGCAGTATTTT. Encoded protein: CSAPPLAGVGDTQYF.

Points on this clonotype: This sequence may be a read error, since a much larger clone differs from it by one base. V usage is TRBV7-9 and J usage is TRBJ2-1, with D possibly matching TRBD2 (5 bases). The CDR3 contains 14 residues. Trimming stripped 4 bases from V and 2 bases from J, with 9 bases between. Germline-derived CDR1 and CDR2 are SEHNR and FQNEAQ (reference sequence). The CDR3 spells CASSSAGTYNEQFF. In nucleotides, the CDR3 is TGTGCCAGCAGCTCCGCCGGGACCTACAATGAGCAGTTCTTC.

This clonotype was seen a handful of times. The chain employs TRBV24-1 and TRBJ1-2; D not certain. Trimming removed 4 bases at V and 6 bases at J, with 5 bases between. Germline V lookup: CDR1 KGHDR, CDR2 SFDVKD. The CDR3 has 11 residues. The CDR3, as DNA: TGTGCCACCAGTGACCCCGATGGCTACACCTTC. It is translated as CATSDPDGYTF.

This clonotype came up a few times. The chain uses TRBV7-9 and TRBJ1-1; the match to TRBD1 covers 9 bases. The germline gives CDR1 SEHNR, CDR2 FQNEAQ (reference sequence). The CDR3 spans 16 residues. V lost 2 bases and J lost 0; bases outside the gene matches: 4. The CDR3 DNA reads as TGTGCCAGCAGCTTAACAGGGGGCGGGGTGAACACTGAAGCTTTCTTT. This encodes CASSLTGGGVNTEAFF.

The CDR3 protein is CSARNPTGGEQFF. The DNA of the CDR3 is TGCAGTGCTCGAAACCCGACGGGGGGTGAGCAGTTCTTC. J is TRBJ2-1 and V is TRBV20-1; TRBD2 aligns across 7 bases. Looked up from germline, CDR1 is DFQATT and CDR2 is SNEGSKA (reference sequence). This CDR3 spans 13 amino acids. V trimming: 5 bases; J trimming: 9 bases; junction bases outside the gene matches: 10.

The V call is TRBV20-1, the J call TRBJ2-7; TRBD1 matches at 9 bases. The V gene's germline CDR1 is DFQATT and CDR2 SNEGSKA (reference sequence). The CDR3 extends over 14 amino acids. J lost 3 bases, V lost 2 bases, and 5 bases had no gene match. The CDR3 reads CSARNRDRDYEQYF. The CDR3 region has the DNA TGCAGTGCTAGAAACCGGGACAGGGACTACGAGCAGTACTTC.

This chain uses TRBV5-1 with TRBJ2-3; a possible D gene is TRBD1 (5 bases). The germline CDR1 and CDR2 sequences are SGHRS and YFSETQ. The CDR3 sequence is 12 residues long. Trimming pared 2 bases from V and 5 bases from J, leaving 6 bases between. The DNA of the CDR3 is TGCGCCAGCAGCTTTACAGGAGATACGCAGTATTTT. Its protein product is CASSFTGDTQYF. Full variable domain (remainder filled in from reference TRBV5-1 and TRBJ2-3): KAGVTQTPRYLIKTRGQQVTLSCSPISGHRSVSWYQQTPGQGLQFLFEYFSETQRNKGNFPGRFSGRQFSNSRSEMNVSTLELGDSALYLCASSFTGDTQYFGPGTRLTVL.

The sample holds a few counts of this clonotype. The chain has TRBV29-1 and TRBJ2-1, with D possibly TRBD1 on 5 matching bases. Germline values: CDR1 SQVTM, CDR2 ANQGSEA. The CDR3 runs to 12 residues. V was pared by 6 bases and J by 3 bases, with 9 bases between. CDR3 in DNA: TGCAGCGTCTTTGACAGCTACAATGAGCAGTTCTTC. This codes for CSVFDSYNEQFF.

The rearrangement links TRBV19 to TRBJ1-3; TRBD1 is a possible D gene (6 bases). The CDR3 length is 15 residues. V was shortened by 7 bases and J by 0 bases, with 13 bases between the two germline ends. The germline CDR1 and CDR2 sequences are LNHDA and SQIVND (reference sequence). CDR3 loop: CASTYDRSSGNTIYF. DNA of the CDR3: TGTGCCAGTACCTACGACAGGAGCTCTGGAAACACCATATATTTT. The whole variable domain, filled in from reference TRBV19 and TRBJ1-3, reads DGGITQSPKYLFRKEGQNVTLSCEQNLNHDAMYWYRQDPGQGLRLIYYSQIVNDFQKGDIAEGYSVSREKKESFPLTVTSAQKNPTAFYLCASTYDRSSGNTIYFGEGSWLTVV.

The V and J genes are TRBV6-2 or TRBV6-3 and TRBJ2-7; the D gene is possibly TRBD2 (6 bases). The germline V and J ends were trimmed by 7 bases and 6 bases, with 34 bases remaining between them. Germline V lookup: CDR1 MNHEY, CDR2 SVGEGT. CDR3 length: 19 residues. The CDR3: CASTMAILARPGTLREQYF. CDR3 in DNA: TGTGCCAGCACCATGGCAATTCTAGCTAGACCGGGGACTCTTCGCGAGCAGTACTTC.

The chain has TRBV7-6 and TRBJ2-1, with TRBD1 identical over 7 bases. Germline V CDR1 and CDR2: SGHVS, FNYEAQ. The V gene end was trimmed by 4 bases and the J gene end by 2 bases; junction bases not matched to a gene: 11. The CDR3 length is 17 residues. CDR3: CASSSLLRGTAYNEQFF. As DNA, the CDR3 is TGTGCCAGCAGCTCTCTACTCAGAGGGACAGCCTACAATGAGCAGTTCTTC.

This chain links TRBV10-3 with TRBJ2-1, with 9 bases matching TRBD2. Germline V gene lookup returns CDR1 ENHRY and CDR2 SYGVKD. The V and J ends lost 10 bases and 5 bases, in that order; junction bases with no gene match: 6. This CDR3 region has 13 residues. The CDR3 nucleotides are TGTGCCACCAGCGGGAGGTCGGACAATGAGCAGTTCTTC. It is translated as CATSGRSDNEQFF.

This clonotype was recorded a few times. The chain carries TRBV7-2 and TRBJ2-7; D possibly matches TRBD1 or TRBD2 (5 bases each). Germline CDR1 reads SGHTA; CDR2 reads FQGNSA. The CDR3 spans 15 residues. Trimming cost V 5 bases and J 0 bases, with 14 bases left between them. CDR3 residues: CASSPAGTDSYEQYF. DNA of the CDR3: TGTGCCAGCAGCCCCGCCGGGACCGACTCCTACGAGCAGTACTTC.

The chain couples TRBV7-6 to TRBJ2-2, with TRBD1 identical over 10 bases. Germline lookup yields CDR1 SGHVS and CDR2 FNYEAQ. V lost 5 bases, J lost 0 bases, and 6 bases stayed unmatched. The CDR3 extends over 17 amino acids. This chain's CDR3 is CASSNRGQGTNTGELFF. The CDR3 nucleotides read TGTGCCAGCAGCAATAGGGGACAGGGGACGAACACCGGGGAGCTGTTTTTT. Variable domain in full (rest from reference TRBV7-6 and TRBJ2-2): GAGVSQSPRYKVTKRGQDVALRCDPISGHVSLYWYRQALGQGPEFLTYFNYEAQQDKSGLPNDRFSAERPEGSISTLTIQRTEQRDSAMYRCASSNRGQGTNTGELFFGEGSRLTVL.

The rearrangement uses TRBV20-1 and TRBJ2-1; 8 bases match TRBD2. This CDR3 is 11 amino acids long. Germline CDR1 reads DFQATT; CDR2 reads SNEGSKA (reference sequence). The CDR3 DNA reads as TGCAGCTCCGCCCGGGAGGGTGAGCAGTTCTTC. Amino acid sequence: CSSAREGEQFF.